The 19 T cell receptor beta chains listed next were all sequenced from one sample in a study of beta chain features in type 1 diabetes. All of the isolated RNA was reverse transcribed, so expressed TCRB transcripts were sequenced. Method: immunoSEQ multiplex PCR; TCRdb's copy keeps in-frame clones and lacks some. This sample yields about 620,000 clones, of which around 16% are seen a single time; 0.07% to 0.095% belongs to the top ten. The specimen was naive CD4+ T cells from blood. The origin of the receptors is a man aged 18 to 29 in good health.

The DNA of the CDR3 is TGTGCCAGCAGGCCTGAGGCGGGAGTGGGGTACGAGCAGTACTTC. Protein sequence: CASRPEAGVGYEQYF. This chain connects TRBV6-1 to TRBJ2-7, with 7 nucleotides matching TRBD2. The V gene end was trimmed by 6 bases and the J gene end by 4 bases; junction bases not matched to a gene: 12. There are 15 residues in the CDR3. CDR1 is MNHNS, CDR2 SASEGT, per germline.

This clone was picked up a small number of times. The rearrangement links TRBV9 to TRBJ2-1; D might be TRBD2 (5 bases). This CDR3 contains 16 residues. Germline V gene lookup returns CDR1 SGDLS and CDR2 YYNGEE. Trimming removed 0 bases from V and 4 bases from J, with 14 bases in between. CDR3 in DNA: TGTGCCAGCAGCGTAGGAACCGGACTGACGTACAATGAGCAGTTCTTC. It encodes CASSVGTGLTYNEQFF.

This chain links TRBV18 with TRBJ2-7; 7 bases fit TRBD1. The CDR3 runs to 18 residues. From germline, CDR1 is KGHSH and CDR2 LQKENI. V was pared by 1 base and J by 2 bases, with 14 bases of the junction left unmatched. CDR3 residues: CASSPLTSWDRATYEQYF. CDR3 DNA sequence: TGTGCCAGCTCACCACTTACTTCCTGGGACAGAGCTACCTACGAGCAGTACTTC.

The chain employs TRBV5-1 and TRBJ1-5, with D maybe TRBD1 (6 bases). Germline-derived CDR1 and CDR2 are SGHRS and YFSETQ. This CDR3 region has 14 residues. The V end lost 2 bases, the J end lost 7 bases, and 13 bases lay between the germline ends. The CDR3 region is CASSLQGDRQPQHF. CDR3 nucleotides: TGCGCCAGCAGCTTACAGGGAGACAGGCAGCCCCAGCATTTT.

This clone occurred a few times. CDR3 in DNA: TGCAGCGTTGGACTAGCCCAAAATGAGCAGTTCTTC. Translation: CSVGLAQNEQFF. V gene TRBV29-1 combines with J gene TRBJ2-1; 7 bases are shared with TRBD2. From germline, CDR1 is SQVTM and CDR2 ANQGSEA. V trimming: 4 bases; J trimming: 7 bases; junction bases outside the gene matches: 4. CDR3 size: 12 residues.

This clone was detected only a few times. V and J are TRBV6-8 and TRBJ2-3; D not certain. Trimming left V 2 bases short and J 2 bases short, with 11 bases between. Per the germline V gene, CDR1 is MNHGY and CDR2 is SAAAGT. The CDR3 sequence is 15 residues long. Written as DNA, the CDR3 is TGTGCCAGCAGTTACGGAACGTCTCTCACAGATACGCAGTATTTT. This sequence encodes CASSYGTSLTDTQYF.

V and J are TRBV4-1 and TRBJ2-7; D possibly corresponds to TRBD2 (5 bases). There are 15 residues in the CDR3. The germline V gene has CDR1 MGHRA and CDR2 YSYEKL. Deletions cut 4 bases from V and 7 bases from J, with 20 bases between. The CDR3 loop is CASSLTPTGKDEQYF. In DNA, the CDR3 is TGCGCCAGCAGCCTTACACCAACGGGAAAGGATGAGCAGTACTTC.

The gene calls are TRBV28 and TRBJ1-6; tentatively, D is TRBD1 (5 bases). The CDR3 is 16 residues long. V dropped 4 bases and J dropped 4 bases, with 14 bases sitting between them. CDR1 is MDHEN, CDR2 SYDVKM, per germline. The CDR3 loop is CASSSPTGRYNSPLHF. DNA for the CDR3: TGTGCCAGCAGTTCCCCAACGGGACGGTATAATTCACCCCTCCACTTT.

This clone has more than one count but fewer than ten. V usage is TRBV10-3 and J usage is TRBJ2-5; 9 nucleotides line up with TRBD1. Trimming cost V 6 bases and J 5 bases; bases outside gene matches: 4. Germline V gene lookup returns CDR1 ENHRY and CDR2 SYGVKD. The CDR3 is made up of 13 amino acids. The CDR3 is CAIRGQGGETQYF. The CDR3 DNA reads TGTGCCATCAGGGGACAGGGAGGGGAGACCCAGTACTTC.

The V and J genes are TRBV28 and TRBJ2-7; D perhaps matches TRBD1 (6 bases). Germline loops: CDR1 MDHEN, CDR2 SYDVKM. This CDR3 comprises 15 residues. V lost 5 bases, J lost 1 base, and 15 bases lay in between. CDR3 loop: CASSLPTGLSYEQYF. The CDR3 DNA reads TGTGCCAGCAGTCTTCCGACAGGACTTTCCTACGAGCAGTACTTC.

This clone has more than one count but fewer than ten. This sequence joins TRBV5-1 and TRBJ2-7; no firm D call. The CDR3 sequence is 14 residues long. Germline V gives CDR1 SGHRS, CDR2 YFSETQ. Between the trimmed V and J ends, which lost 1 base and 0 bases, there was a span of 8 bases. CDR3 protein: CASSLTTSSYEQYF. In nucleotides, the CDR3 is TGCGCCAGCAGCTTGACCACAAGCTCCTACGAGCAGTACTTC.

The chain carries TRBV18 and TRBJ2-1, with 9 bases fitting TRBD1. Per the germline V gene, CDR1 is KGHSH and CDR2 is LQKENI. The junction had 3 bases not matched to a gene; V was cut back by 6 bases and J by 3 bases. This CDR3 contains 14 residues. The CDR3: CASSRDRVYNEQFF. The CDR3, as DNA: TGTGCCAGCTCCCGGGACAGGGTCTACAATGAGCAGTTCTTC.

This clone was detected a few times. The CDR3 DNA reads as TGCGCCAGCAGCCACCCACTAGCGGGAGAGACCCAGTACTTC. It is translated as CASSHPLAGETQYF. The V and J genes are TRBV4-1 and TRBJ2-5, with TRBD2 matching 9 bases. CDR3 length: 14 amino acids. The junction had 3 bases not matched to a gene; V was cut back by 3 bases and J by 4 bases. The germline gives CDR1 MGHRA, CDR2 YSYEKL.

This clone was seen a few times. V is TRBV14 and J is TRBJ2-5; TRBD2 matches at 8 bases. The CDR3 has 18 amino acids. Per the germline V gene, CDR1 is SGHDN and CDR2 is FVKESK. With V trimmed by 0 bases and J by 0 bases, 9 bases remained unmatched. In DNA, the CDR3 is TGTGCCAGCAGCCAAGAGTTGGGCGAGCGGGAGTACCAAGAGACCCAGTACTTC. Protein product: CASSQELGEREYQETQYF. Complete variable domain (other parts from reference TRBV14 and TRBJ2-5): EAGVTQFPSHSVIEKGQTVTLRCDPISGHDNLYWYRRVMGKEIKFLLHFVKESKQDESGMPNNRFLAERTGGTYSTLKVQPAELEDSGVYFCASSQELGEREYQETQYFGPGTRLLVL.

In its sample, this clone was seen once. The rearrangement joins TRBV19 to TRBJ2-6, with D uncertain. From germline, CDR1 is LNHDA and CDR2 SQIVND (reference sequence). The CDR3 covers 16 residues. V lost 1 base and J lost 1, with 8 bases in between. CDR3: CASSIARPSGANVLTF. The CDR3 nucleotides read TGTGCCAGTAGTATAGCACGACCTTCTGGGGCCAACGTCCTGACTTTC. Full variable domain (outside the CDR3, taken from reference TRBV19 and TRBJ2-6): DGGITQSPKYLFRKEGQNVTLSCEQNLNHDAMYWYRQDPGQGLRLIYYSQIVNDFQKGDIAEGYSVSREKKESFPLTVTSAQKNPTAFYLCASSIARPSGANVLTFGAGSRLTVL.

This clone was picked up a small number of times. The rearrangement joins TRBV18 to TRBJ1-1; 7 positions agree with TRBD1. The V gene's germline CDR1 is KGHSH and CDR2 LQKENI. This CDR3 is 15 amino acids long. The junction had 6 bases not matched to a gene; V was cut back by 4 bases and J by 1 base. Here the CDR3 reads CASSRTDRANTEAFF. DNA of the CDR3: TGTGCCAGCTCACGGACCGACAGGGCGAACACTGAAGCTTTCTTT.

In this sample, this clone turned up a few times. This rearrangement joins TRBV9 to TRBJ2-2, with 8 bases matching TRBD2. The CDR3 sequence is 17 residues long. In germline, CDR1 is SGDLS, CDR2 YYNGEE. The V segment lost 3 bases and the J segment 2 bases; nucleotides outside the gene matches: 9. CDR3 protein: CASSAFGGGPNTGELFF. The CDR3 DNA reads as TGTGCCAGCAGCGCCTTCGGCGGGGGGCCAAACACCGGGGAGCTGTTTTTT.

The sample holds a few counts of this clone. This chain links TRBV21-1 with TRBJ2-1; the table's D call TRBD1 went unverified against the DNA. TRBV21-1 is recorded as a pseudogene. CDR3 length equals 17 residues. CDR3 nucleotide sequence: TGTGCCAGCAGCAAAAGAAGGGCTAGGGGCAACTACAATGAGCAGTTCTTC. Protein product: CASSKRRARGNYNEQFF.

Written as DNA, the CDR3 is TGCGCCAGCCGCCGTGGGGGAGTGAATGAGGGCTACACCTTC. Protein: CASRRGGVNEGYTF. This chain joins TRBV4-3 and TRBJ1-2, with D possibly being TRBD1 (5 bases). The germline V gene has CDR1 LGHNA and CDR2 YSLEER. V lost 8 bases and J 8 bases, leaving 21 bases between the germline ends. The CDR3 is 14 amino acids.